This T cell receptor (beta chain) was retrieved from a study of OX40 agonist ivuxolimab in advanced cancers. Study background: Subjects had a mean age of around 60 years, with a range of 23 to 79; almost 85% were male. General observations from the study: There was clonal expansion of CD4+ and CD8+ blood T cells by week 6 at 0.1 to 3.0 mg/kg. In CD8+ T cells, expanded clones were on average more numerous than in CD4+.

Concerning this clone: The target antigen is unknown.

Germline trimming cut 5 bases from V and 4 bases from J; bases unmatched to any gene: 6. The germline V gene has CDR1 MDHEN and CDR2 SYDVKM. This CDR3 has 15 residues. Profiling relied on immunoSEQ multiplex PCR, and the TCRdb table lists in-frame clones only, not all of them. The sample contains about 100,000 clones, 75% to 95% of which appear only once. The sequence came from an adult with an advanced solid tumor such as melanoma, head and neck, liver or kidney cancer. The V and J genes are TRBV28 and TRBJ1-5; TRBD1 matches 9 bases. The sequencing used CD4+ or CD8+ T cells sorted from blood, collected in a trial of the OX40 agonist ivuxolimab. The CDR3 loop reads CASSADRGDNQPQHF. Written as DNA, the CDR3 is TGTGCCAGCAGTGCGGACAGGGGTGATAATCAGCCCCAGCATTTT.